This is a list of T cell receptor beta chains from one sample in a study of cytomegalovirus exposure and HLA in healthy donors. TCRdb's copy holds only in-frame clones and misses some; the assay was immunoSEQ multiplex PCR. The table includes 150,000 to 200,000 clones, under 80% detected once. Input material: PBMCs. Receptors were obtained from a woman aged 45 to 65 in good health and CMV-seropositive. Both conserved end residues are part of each CDR3. A D gene is named only where the DNA matches it firmly. Some rows have no size entry. The others give once, few or many, or a class for an expanded clone.

D,length,size,V,J,CDR3,DNA
.,14,.,TRBV7-3,TRBJ2-2,CASSPQGNTGELFF,TGTGCCAGCAGTCCCCAGGGGAACACCGGGGAGCTGTTTTTT
.,15,.,TRBV2,TRBJ2-3,CASRALESFTDTQYF,TGTGCCAGCAGGGCACTAGAGTCGTTCACAGATACGCAGTATTTT
.,15,.,TRBV6-1,TRBJ2-2,CASSALAGVPGELFF,TGTGCCAGCAGTGCCTTGGCAGGGGTCCCCGGGGAGCTGTTTTTT
.,16,.,TRBV5-1,TRBJ2-2,CASSLGGHSNTGELFF,TGCGCCAGCAGCTTGGGGGGACACTCAAACACCGGGGAGCTGTTTTTT
TRBD1,14,.,TRBV6-1,TRBJ2-7,CASSDGTDYYEQYF,TGTGCCAGCAGTGACGGGACAGACTACTACGAGCAGTACTTC
TRBD1,15,.,TRBV7-9,TRBJ2-7,CASSSGGTGNYEQYF,TGTGCCAGCAGCTCTGGTGGGACAGGGAACTACGAGCAGTACTTC
TRBD1,14,.,TRBV29-1,TRBJ2-7,CSVVGQGTFYEQYF,TGCAGCGTTGTCGGACAGGGGACGTTCTACGAGCAGTACTTC
.,15,few,TRBV5-4,TRBJ2-2,CASSLTARQTGELFF,TGTGCCAGCAGCTTGACGGCTAGGCAGACCGGGGAGCTGTTTTTT
.,16,few,TRBV7-2,TRBJ2-2,CASSLSGHRMAGELFF,TGTGCCAGCAGCTTATCGGGTCACAGGATGGCCGGGGAGCTGTTTTTT
.,15,.,TRBV7-2,TRBJ1-4,CASSFFSATNEKLFF,TGTGCCAGCAGCTTCTTTTCTGCAACTAATGAAAAACTGTTTTTT
.,18,.,TRBV18,TRBJ2-1,CASSPGAITGSPYNEQFF,TGTGCCAGCTCACCAGGTGCTATAACAGGGTCCCCCTACAATGAGCAGTTCTTC
TRBD1,15,.,TRBV7-8,TRBJ2-4,CASSVGTGGQYIQYF,TGTGCCAGCAGCGTCGGGACAGGGGGTCAGTACATTCAGTACTTC
TRBD2,13,.,TRBV5-8,TRBJ2-7,CASARGEDYEQYF,TGTGCCAGCGCCCGGGGGGAGGACTACGAGCAGTACTTC
.,15,.,TRBV30,TRBJ1-3,CAWSVRGLSGNTIYF,TGTGCCTGGAGTGTACGAGGCCTCTCTGGAAACACCATATATTTT
.,12,few,TRBV11-2,TRBJ2-7,CASSSLTSRRDF,TGTGCCAGCAGCTCCCTTACGTCCCGCCGGGACTTC
TRBD2,18,few,TRBV28,TRBJ2-7,CASTAPRLAGGYSYEQYF,TGTGCCAGCACCGCGCCCCGACTAGCGGGGGGCTACTCCTACGAGCAGTACTTC
TRBD2,14,.,TRBV6-6,TRBJ2-7,CASSPGTSGYEQYF,TGTGCCAGCAGCCCGGGGACTAGCGGCTACGAGCAGTACTTC
TRBD1,17,.,TRBV5-1,TRBJ1-6,CASSPGQGARSNSPLHF,TGCGCCAGCAGCCCGGGACAGGGGGCTCGGTCGAATTCACCCCTCCACTTT
TRBD1,15,once,TRBV18,TRBJ1-2,CASSQNIDRDHGYTF,TGTGCCAGCTCACAAAATATAGACAGGGACCATGGCTACACCTTC
.,14,.,TRBV6-1,TRBJ2-5,CASSVEGHGETQYF,TGTGCCAGCAGTGTAGAGGGCCACGGAGAGACCCAGTACTTC
TRBD2,17,.,TRBV12-5,TRBJ2-2,CASGFRYGGSNTGELFF,TGTGCTAGTGGTTTTCGGTACGGGGGGTCGAACACCGGGGAGCTGTTTTTT
.,14,.,TRBV6-5,TRBJ1-1,CASSWGRRNTEAFF,TGTGCCAGCAGTTGGGGGCGCAGGAACACTGAAGCTTTCTTT
.,19,.,TRBV2,TRBJ2-3,CASSEWGHPKGYSTDTQYF,TGTGCCAGCAGTGAATGGGGACACCCTAAGGGGTATAGCACAGATACGCAGTATTTT
TRBD2,15,few,TRBV6-5,TRBJ2-7,CASSYPSGAGYEQYF,TGTGCCAGCAGTTACCCTAGCGGGGCTGGTTACGAGCAGTACTTC
.,14,few,TRBV7-6,TRBJ2-3,CASSYRGGADTQYF,TGTGCCAGCAGCTACAGGGGGGGGGCAGATACGCAGTATTTT
TRBD1,15,.,TRBV4-1,TRBJ2-5,CASSQVGTGAETQYF,TGCGCCAGCAGCCAAGTGGGGACAGGGGCAGAGACCCAGTACTTC
TRBD1,15,.,TRBV27,TRBJ1-3,CASSQDRGQGNTIYF,TGTGCCAGCAGTCAAGACAGGGGGCAAGGAAACACCATATATTTT
.,17,.,TRBV18,TRBJ1-1,CASSPLSRDWANTEAFF,TGTGCCAGCTCACCATTATCCAGGGATTGGGCGAACACTGAAGCTTTCTTT
TRBD1,14,.,TRBV6-1,TRBJ2-3,CASSLNRGADTQYF,TGTGCCAGCAGTCTGAACAGGGGAGCAGATACGCAGTATTTT
.,16,.,TRBV5-1,TRBJ2-2,CASSLGTLANTGELFF,TGCGCCAGCAGCTTGGGGACTCTCGCGAACACCGGGGAGCTGTTTTTT
TRBD1,15,once,TRBV13,TRBJ2-1,CASSPGQGFYNEQFF,TGTGCCAGCAGCCCGGGACAGGGCTTCTACAATGAGCAGTTCTTC
TRBD1,16,few,TRBV18,TRBJ1-3,CASSPSGQYSGNTIYF,TGTGCCAGCTCACCCTCGGGACAGTACTCTGGAAACACCATATATTTT
TRBD2,16,.,TRBV5-6,TRBJ2-5,CASSLGGLAGRETQYF,TGTGCCAGCAGCTTGGGGGGACTAGCGGGACGGGAGACCCAGTACTTC
TRBD1,16,.,TRBV7-9,TRBJ1-4,CASSLILGQGPEKLFF,TGTGCCAGCAGCCTCATCCTGGGACAGGGACCCGAAAAACTGTTTTTT
.,16,.,TRBV5-4,TRBJ2-2,CASSLGGTSNTGELFF,TGTGCCAGCAGCTTGGGTGGGACATCTAACACCGGGGAGCTGTTTTTT
.,13,.,TRBV30,TRBJ2-5,CARSVRVSETQYF,TGTGCCCGGAGTGTACGAGTTTCTGAGACCCAGTACTTC
.,15,.,TRBV5-1,TRBJ1-6,CASSPDRNYNSPLHF,TGCGCCAGCAGCCCGGACAGAAATTATAATTCACCCCTCCACTTT
.,15,once,TRBV9,TRBJ1-3,CASSPSRGRGNTIYF,TGTGCCAGCAGCCCCTCGCGCGGTCGAGGAAACACCATATATTTT
.,15,.,TRBV11-2,TRBJ2-5,CASGGAQPASRTQYF,TGTGCCAGCGGTGGGGCACAGCCAGCGAGTCGGACCCAGTACTTC
TRBD1,14,.,TRBV10-3,TRBJ1-6,CAISLGDRGSPLHF,TGTGCCATCAGTCTAGGGGACAGGGGTTCACCCCTCCACTTT
TRBD1,14,.,TRBV18,TRBJ1-6,CASSLTGVNSPLHF,TGTGCCAGCTCCCTTACAGGGGTTAATTCACCCCTCCACTTT
TRBD2,13,.,TRBV29-1,TRBJ2-4,CSAREGSRNIQYF,TGCAGCGCTCGGGAGGGCTCGAGAAACATTCAGTACTTC
TRBD1,13,.,TRBV7-9,TRBJ1-1,CASSRTGITEAFF,TGTGCCAGCAGCCGGACAGGGATTACTGAAGCTTTCTTT
.,15,.,TRBV5-1,TRBJ1-4,CASSLGPGWGEKLFF,TGCGCCAGCAGCTTGGGACCAGGGTGGGGAGAAAAACTGTTTTTT
.,13,.,TRBV2,TRBJ1-4,CASLSATNEELFF,TGTGCCAGCTTGAGCGCAACTAATGAAGAACTGTTTTTT
.,15,.,TRBV9,TRBJ2-5,CASSVGASGSETQYF,TGTGCCAGCAGCGTAGGAGCGAGCGGTTCCGAGACCCAGTACTTC
TRBD2,17,.,TRBV5-3,TRBJ2-1,CARSPLGVAGSYNEQFF,TGTGCCAGAAGCCCCTTGGGGGTAGCGGGGTCCTACAATGAGCAGTTCTTC
.,12,.,TRBV30,TRBJ2-7,CAWVRQGGEQYF,TGTGCCTGGGTAAGACAGGGAGGCGAGCAGTACTTC
.,15,.,TRBV18,TRBJ1-1,CASSPPGAKNTEAFF,TGTGCCAGCTCACCACCGGGGGCAAAGAACACTGAAGCTTTCTTT
TRBD1,18,.,TRBV9,TRBJ2-6,CASSVEPRQGAGANVLTF,TGTGCCAGCAGCGTAGAACCCCGACAGGGTGCTGGGGCCAACGTCCTGACTTTC
TRBD1,14,.,TRBV12-5,TRBJ2-1,CASGLGQGRNEQFF,TGTGCTAGTGGTTTGGGACAGGGTCGCAATGAGCAGTTCTTC
TRBD1,15,.,TRBV9,TRBJ1-1,CASSGPGQMNTEAFF,TGTGCCAGCAGTGGACCGGGACAGATGAACACTGAAGCTTTCTTT
.,14,.,TRBV5-1,TRBJ2-5,CASSLGGVSGTQYF,TGCGCCAGCAGCTTGGGGGGAGTATCGGGGACCCAGTACTTC
.,12,few,TRBV5-1,TRBJ1-1,CASRWGDSEAFF,TGCGCCAGCAGGTGGGGAGATTCTGAAGCTTTCTTT
.,14,.,TRBV7-3,TRBJ2-7,CASVWGGSSYEQYF,TGTGCCAGCGTTTGGGGCGGCTCCTCCTACGAGCAGTACTTC